The 26 T cell receptor beta chains reported below all come from one sample, sequenced in a study of CD8+ T cells in alopecia areata. Reverse transcription of extracted RNA yielded cDNA, which provided the sequencing template. Some clones are missing from TCRdb's copy, which holds only in-frame ones; the method was immunoSEQ multiplex PCR. The sample consists of 150,000 to 200,000 clones, roughly 64% of them appearing once. Treatment described: oral pan-JAK inhibitor, 5-10 mg twice daily. This material consisted of CD4+ T cells sorted from blood, taken at week 24, from a patient treated with tofacitinib. The receptors here all came from a human donor with alopecia areata.

This clone was seen a few times. The chain recombines TRBV19 with TRBJ1-2; D is possibly TRBD1 (6 bases). V shed 5 bases and J shed 6 bases, with 16 bases lying between them. The germline V gene has CDR1 LNHDA and CDR2 SQIVND (reference sequence). This CDR3 region has 14 residues. CDR3 loop: CASSPRTDTNGYTF. CDR3 in DNA: TGTGCCAGTAGTCCCCGGACAGACACGAATGGCTACACCTTC.

In its sample, this clone was seen a few times. The chain joins TRBV5-1 to TRBJ2-3; either TRBD1 or TRBD2 may supply D (6 bases each). Per the germline V gene, CDR1 is SGHRS and CDR2 is YFSETQ. The CDR3 contains 13 residues. The germline V and J ends were trimmed by 4 bases and 6 bases, with 12 bases remaining between them. The CDR3, as DNA: TGCGCCAGCAGCCCGACGGGGGCGGATACGCAGTATTTT. It encodes CASSPTGADTQYF.

The V call is TRBV25-1, the J call TRBJ1-6, with D unclear. CDR3 length: 18 residues. Trimming stripped 3 bases from V and 2 bases from J, with 17 bases between. CDR1 MGHDK and CDR2 SYGVNS come from the germline V gene. The CDR3 region has the DNA TGTGCCAGCAGTGACGGGCCCCATGGGAGCACCTATAATTCACCCCTCCACTTT. Translated, it gives CASSDGPHGSTYNSPLHF.

Points on this clone: Other nucleotide sequences in the sample specify the same CDR3. V and J are TRBV5-1 and TRBJ2-5; D is perhaps TRBD1 or TRBD2 (7 bases each). Germline CDR1 is SGHRS and CDR2 is YFSETQ. This CDR3 contains 13 residues. V lost 3 bases to trimming and J lost 5 bases, with 11 bases between them. CDR3 bases: TGCGCCAGCAGCTCAGGGGGGGAGGAGACCCAGTACTTC. This translates into CASSSGGEETQYF.

This clone was detected only a few times. The rearrangement uses TRBV5-6 and TRBJ1-1; D gene uncertain. This CDR3 is 13 amino acids long. The germline CDR1 and CDR2 sequences are SGHDT and YYEEEE. V gave up 1 base and J gave up 7 bases, with 11 bases separating them. Here the CDR3 reads CASSLTSVFEAFF. Here the CDR3 DNA reads TGTGCCAGCAGCTTGACCTCAGTCTTTGAAGCTTTCTTT.

The gene calls are TRBV27 and TRBJ2-5; 10 bases align to TRBD1. J lost 7 bases, V lost 5 bases, and 7 bases had no gene match. CDR3 length: 14 amino acids. Germline-derived CDR1 and CDR2 are MNHEY and SMNVEV (reference sequence). CDR3 sequence: CASSPQDRGGTQYF. CDR3 bases: TGTGCCAGCAGTCCCCAGGACAGGGGGGGGACCCAGTACTTC.

The table lists this clone with a few counts. The chain joins TRBV7-2 to TRBJ2-3; D is unresolved. CDR1 is SGHTA and CDR2 is FQGNSA in the germline V gene. With 1 base removed from V and 2 bases from J, the gap between germline ends came to 10 bases. The CDR3 covers 15 residues. The CDR3 loop is CASSLVWRFTDTQYF. In DNA form, the CDR3 reads TGTGCCAGCAGCTTAGTTTGGAGATTCACAGATACGCAGTATTTT.

A few counts support this clone. The chain combines TRBV7-9 with TRBJ1-2; unclear D gene. Trimming shortened V by 3 bases and J by 3 bases, and 8 bases separated the two germline ends. The germline V gene encodes CDR1 SEHNR and CDR2 FQNEAQ (reference sequence). The CDR3 loop spans 13 amino acids. CDR3 amino acids: CASSFSTDYGYTF. For the CDR3, the DNA is TGTGCCAGCAGCTTTTCAACGGACTATGGCTACACCTTC.

CDR3 region: CASRQGNEKLFF. In nucleotides, the CDR3 is TGTGCCAGCAGGCAGGGGAATGAAAAACTGTTTTTT. V is TRBV25-1 and J is TRBJ1-4, with D maybe TRBD1 (6 bases). Looked up from germline, CDR1 is MGHDK and CDR2 is SYGVNS. This CDR3 is built from 12 residues. V was trimmed by 6 bases and J by 5 bases, leaving 7 bases between them.

This chain connects TRBV9 to TRBJ2-5, with D hard to call. CDR3 size: 12 residues. Trimming shortened V by 3 bases and J by 11 bases, and 14 bases separated the two germline ends. Germline V CDR1 and CDR2: SGDLS, YYNGEE. The DNA of the CDR3 is TGTGCCAGCAGCGCCCTACCCGGGCGTCAGTACTTC. Translation gives CASSALPGRQYF.

The chain couples TRBV27 to TRBJ1-6; D is unclear. Germline V gene sequence: CDR1 MNHEY, CDR2 SMNVEV (reference sequence). Trimming cost V 5 bases and J 7 bases, with 9 bases left between them. The CDR3 is 13 residues long. Here the CDR3 reads CASSPTLNSPLHF. The CDR3 DNA reads as TGTGCCAGCAGTCCCACACTCAATTCACCCCTCCACTTT.

The rearrangement links TRBV6-5 to TRBJ1-2; 10 nucleotides agree with TRBD1. The CDR3 loop spans 14 amino acids. Germline values: CDR1 MNHEY, CDR2 SVGAGI. The V and J ends lost 6 bases and 8 bases, in that order; junction bases with no gene match: 9. CDR3 protein: CASRRQGAKFGYTF. The CDR3, as DNA: TGTGCCAGCAGGAGACAGGGGGCAAAGTTCGGCTACACCTTC.

The CDR3 coding sequence is TGCAGCGCCACAGACAGGGTTCAAGAGACCCAGTACTTC. It encodes CSATDRVQETQYF. This sequence joins TRBV29-1 and TRBJ2-5, with 7 positions matching TRBD1. CDR1 SQVTM and CDR2 ANQGSEA come from the germline V gene. This CDR3 has 13 residues. J gave up 2 bases and V 7 bases, and 7 bases lay outside the gene matches.

This clone was seen a few times. The chain links TRBV7-2 to TRBJ2-3, with 13 bases lining up with TRBD2. Trimming removed 5 bases from V and 4 bases from J; junction bases left unmatched: 3. This CDR3 has 15 amino acids. In germline, CDR1 is SGHTA, CDR2 FQGNSA. DNA for the CDR3: TGTGCCAGCAGCAGACTAGCGGGAGGCTCAGATACGCAGTATTTT. Residues: CASSRLAGGSDTQYF.

The chain is built from TRBV7-2 and TRBJ2-3, with 12 bases lining up with TRBD2. J lost 0 bases, V lost 0 bases, and 4 bases had no gene match. CDR3 size: 18 residues. The V gene's germline CDR1 is SGHTA and CDR2 FQGNSA. CDR3 residues: CASSLALAGGPSTDTQYF. The CDR3 DNA sequence: TGTGCCAGCAGCTTAGCCCTAGCGGGGGGGCCTAGCACAGATACGCAGTATTTT.

This chain connects TRBV10-3 to TRBJ2-2, with TRBD2 identical over 14 bases. Germline CDR1 and CDR2: ENHRY and SYGVKD. V lost 0 bases and J lost 5; bases outside the gene matches: 2. This CDR3 comprises 17 residues. CDR3 amino acids: CAISESRLAGGTGELFF. The CDR3 nucleotides are TGTGCCATCAGTGAGTCCCGACTAGCGGGAGGGACCGGGGAGCTGTTTTTT.

This clone was seen a handful of times. The chain uses TRBV28 and TRBJ2-5, with TRBD1 identical over 7 bases. V gave up 0 bases and J gave up 4 bases; unmatched junction bases: 8. The CDR3 is made up of 16 amino acids. Germline V gene sequence: CDR1 MDHEN, CDR2 SYDVKM. CDR3 residues: CASSLWGKRGRETQYF. CDR3 nucleotide sequence: TGTGCCAGCAGTTTATGGGGGAAGAGGGGGCGAGAGACCCAGTACTTC.

The rearrangement links TRBV28 to TRBJ2-7; D is unclear. The germline CDR1 and CDR2 sequences are MDHEN and SYDVKM. The CDR3 is 14 residues long. The V end was cut by 7 bases, the J end by 2 bases, with 15 bases between. CDR3 in amino acids: CASTLGRLPYEQYF. The DNA for the CDR3 is TGTGCCAGCACCCTAGGGCGTCTACCCTACGAGCAGTACTTC.

This chain links TRBV5-6 with TRBJ2-1; 7 bases agree with TRBD2. The CDR3 loop spans 13 amino acids. In germline, CDR1 is SGHDT, CDR2 YYEEEE. Trimming removed 4 bases from V and 6 bases from J; junction bases left unmatched: 4. The CDR3 region has the DNA TGTGCCAGCAGCCCCGGGACTACCAATGAGCAGTTCTTC. It is translated as CASSPGTTNEQFF.

V and J are TRBV9 and TRBJ2-2; D not resolved. The V gene lost 0 bases and the J gene lost 0 bases, with 9 bases spanning the gap. Germline V gives CDR1 SGDLS, CDR2 YYNGEE. The CDR3 has 16 residues. CDR3 sequence (DNA): TGTGCCAGCAGCGTAGTCCCCAGGACGAACACCGGGGAGCTGTTTTTT. Encoded protein: CASSVVPRTNTGELFF.

This sequence joins TRBV7-2 and TRBJ2-1; 12 bases are a match to TRBD2. The V segment lost 5 bases and the J segment 4 bases; nucleotides outside the gene matches: 12. The CDR3 is 18 residues long. CDR1 is SGHTA, CDR2 FQGNSA, per germline. The CDR3 bases are TGTGCCAGCAGCCTCCGGACTAGCGGGGCCGGGCTTTACAATGAGCAGTTCTTC. Translation gives CASSLRTSGAGLYNEQFF.

The CDR3 sequence is CASSLGRGGFGGYTF. As DNA, the CDR3 is TGTGCCAGCAGCTTAGGCAGGGGGGGTTTTGGTGGCTACACCTTC. The rearrangement uses TRBV11-2 and TRBJ1-2; TRBD1 matches at 7 bases. The trim removed 1 base at V and 7 bases at J, leaving 9 bases unmatched. CDR3 size: 15 residues. Germline V gene data show CDR1 as SGHAT and CDR2 as FQNNGV.

CDR3 sequence reads: CASAPGRSGANVLTF. The CDR3 DNA sequence: TGTGCCAGCGCTCCAGGACGCTCTGGGGCCAACGTCCTGACTTTC. V and J are TRBV2 and TRBJ2-6; D uncertain. Trimming pared 8 bases from V and 0 bases from J, leaving 11 bases between. Looked up from germline, CDR1 is SNHLY and CDR2 is FYNNEI. The CDR3 has 15 residues.

This chain joins TRBV14 and TRBJ2-5; the D call may be TRBD1 or TRBD2 (6 bases each). Deletions cut 1 base from V and 5 bases from J, with 14 bases between. Germline V gene lookup returns CDR1 SGHDN and CDR2 FVKESK. The CDR3 is 15 residues long. CDR3 nucleotide sequence: TGTGCCAGCAGCCAAGTCCGGGGGCTCGGGGAGACCCAGTACTTC. This sequence encodes CASSQVRGLGETQYF.

This chain uses TRBV29-1 with TRBJ1-1; no firm D call. Germline CDR1 reads SQVTM; CDR2 reads ANQGSEA. The CDR3 is made up of 12 amino acids. The DNA for the CDR3 is TGCACCACCTCGACATTTTACACTGAAGCTTTCTTT. This encodes CTTSTFYTEAFF.

This sequence joins TRBV29-1 and TRBJ2-1; 9 bases are shared with TRBD2. The germline CDR1 and CDR2 sequences are SQVTM and ANQGSEA. The length of the CDR3 is 14 residues. V lost 1 base and J lost 7; bases outside the gene matches: 5. CDR3 nucleotides: TGCAGCGTTGAAGTGGGCGGGAGGGGTAATGAGCAGTTCTTC. This sequence encodes CSVEVGGRGNEQFF.